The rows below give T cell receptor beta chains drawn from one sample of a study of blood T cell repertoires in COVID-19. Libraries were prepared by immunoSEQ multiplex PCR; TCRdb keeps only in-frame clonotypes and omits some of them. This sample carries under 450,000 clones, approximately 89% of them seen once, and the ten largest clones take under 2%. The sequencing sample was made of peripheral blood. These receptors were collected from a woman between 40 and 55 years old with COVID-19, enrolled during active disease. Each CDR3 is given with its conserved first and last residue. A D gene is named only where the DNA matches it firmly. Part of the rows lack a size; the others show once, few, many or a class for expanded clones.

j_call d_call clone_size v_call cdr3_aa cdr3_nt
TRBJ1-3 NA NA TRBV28 CASSLWGGTFVSGNTIYF TGTGCCAGCAGTTTATGGGGGGGGACTTTCGTCTCTGGAAACACCATATATTTT
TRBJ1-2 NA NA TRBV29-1 CSVERPGYDGYTF TGCAGCGTTGAACGACCAGGGTACGATGGCTACACCTTC
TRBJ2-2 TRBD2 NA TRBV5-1 CASGLAANTGELFF TGCGCCAGCGGGCTAGCGGCGAACACCGGGGAGCTGTTTTTT
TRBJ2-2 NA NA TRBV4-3 CASSQEPKGGAGELFF TGCGCCAGCAGCCAAGAGCCGAAGGGCGGGGCCGGGGAGCTGTTTTTT
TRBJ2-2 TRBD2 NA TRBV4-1 CASSPPVLAVNTGELFF TGCGCCAGCAGCCCGCCAGTCCTAGCGGTGAACACCGGGGAGCTGTTTTTT
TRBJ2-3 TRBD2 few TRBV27 CASSSGLAGARGDTQYF TGTGCCAGCAGTTCGGGACTAGCGGGTGCCCGGGGAGATACGCAGTATTTT
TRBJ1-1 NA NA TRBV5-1 CASSQATVNTEAFF TGCGCCAGCAGCCAAGCGACCGTGAACACTGAAGCTTTCTTT
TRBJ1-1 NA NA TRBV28 CASSFSGRAFF TGTGCCAGCAGTTTCTCGGGAAGGGCTTTCTTT
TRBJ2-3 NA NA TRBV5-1 CASSPMTGAITDTQYF TGCGCCAGCAGCCCTATGACGGGAGCTATCACAGATACGCAGTATTTT
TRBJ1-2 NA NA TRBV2 CATRLTPGGGYTF TGTGCCACCAGGCTAACGCCGGGGGGTGGCTACACCTTC
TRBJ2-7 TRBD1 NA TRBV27 CASSFFDRGTYEQYF TGTGCCAGCAGTTTTTTCGACAGGGGGACCTACGAGCAGTACTTC
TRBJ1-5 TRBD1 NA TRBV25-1 CASMSGTGRGDQPQHF TGTGCCAGCATGAGCGGGACAGGGAGAGGGGATCAGCCCCAGCATTTT
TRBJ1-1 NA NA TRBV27 CASSFSWGRVNTEAFF TGTGCCAGCAGTTTCTCCTGGGGGCGAGTAAACACTGAAGCTTTCTTT
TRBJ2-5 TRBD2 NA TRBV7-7 CASSLGGLAGQETQYF TGTGCTAGCAGCTTAGGGGGGCTAGCGGGGCAAGAGACCCAGTACTTC
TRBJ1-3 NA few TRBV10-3 CAISEWDNSGNTIYF TGTGCCATCAGTGAGTGGGACAACTCTGGAAACACCATATATTTT
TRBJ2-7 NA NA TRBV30 CAWSVDSSYEQYF TGTGCCTGGAGTGTTGACAGTTCCTACGAGCAGTACTTC
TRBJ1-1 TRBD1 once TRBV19 CASSIDFQGVGTEAFF TGTGCCAGTAGTATAGATTTCCAGGGGGTTGGCACTGAAGCTTTCTTT
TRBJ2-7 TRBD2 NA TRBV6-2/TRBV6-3 CASSYILAVPYSYEQYF TGTGCCAGCAGTTATATCCTAGCGGTGCCCTATTCCTACGAGCAGTACTTC
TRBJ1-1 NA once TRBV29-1 CSVSSDRRVGTEAFF TGCAGCGTCTCTAGTGACAGGCGGGTAGGCACTGAAGCTTTCTTT
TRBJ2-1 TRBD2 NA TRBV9 CASSTSPTSGGGYNEQFF TGTGCCAGCAGCACCAGCCCCACTAGCGGGGGGGGTTACAATGAGCAGTTCTTC
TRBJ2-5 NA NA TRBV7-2 CASSSATEQIAETQYF TGTGCCAGCAGCTCGGCGACGGAGCAAATAGCAGAGACCCAGTACTTC
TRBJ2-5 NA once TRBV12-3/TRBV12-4 CASQRGVQETQYF TGTGCCAGCCAACGAGGCGTGCAGGAGACCCAGTACTTC
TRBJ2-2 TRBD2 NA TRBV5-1 CASSFDGRASGELFF TGCGCCAGCAGCTTCGACGGGAGGGCCTCCGGGGAGCTGTTTTTT
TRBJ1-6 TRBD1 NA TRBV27 CASSEQGAGSPLHF TGTGCCAGCAGTGAACAGGGGGCAGGTTCACCCCTCCACTTT
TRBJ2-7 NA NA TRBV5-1 CASSPGRPYEQYF TGCGCCAGCAGCCCTGGGAGACCCTACGAGCAGTACTTC
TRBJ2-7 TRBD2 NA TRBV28 CASSLPSGLAGDFYEQYF TGTGCCAGCAGTTTACCCTCTGGACTAGCCGGGGACTTCTACGAGCAGTACTTC
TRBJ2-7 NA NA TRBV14 CASSRSGPTYEQYF TGTGCCAGCAGCAGAAGCGGGCCAACCTACGAGCAGTACTTC
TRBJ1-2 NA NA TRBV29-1 CSAMPVNYGYTF TGCAGCGCTATGCCGGTTAACTATGGCTACACCTTC
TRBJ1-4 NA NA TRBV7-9 CASSPAGSTNEKLFF TGTGCCAGCAGCCCAGCAGGTTCAACTAATGAAAAACTGTTTTTT
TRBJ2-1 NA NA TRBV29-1 CSVEDPSHEQFF TGCAGCGTTGAAGATCCTTCCCATGAGCAGTTCTTC
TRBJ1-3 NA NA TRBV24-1 CATGDEGGNTIYF TGTGCCACGGGAGATGAGGGTGGAAACACCATATATTTT
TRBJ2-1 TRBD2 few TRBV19 CASSRLVAGGPGNEQFF TGTGCCAGTAGTAGACTCGTGGCGGGAGGGCCAGGCAATGAGCAGTTCTTC
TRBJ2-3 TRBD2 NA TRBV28 CATKGLAGLGGTQYF TGTGCCACAAAAGGACTAGCGGGGCTTGGGGGTACGCAGTATTTT
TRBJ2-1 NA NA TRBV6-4 CASSSVTSWSGEQFF TGTGCCAGCAGCTCAGTAACTAGCTGGTCCGGTGAGCAGTTCTTC
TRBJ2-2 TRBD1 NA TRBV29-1 CSVGQGAAGELFF TGCAGCGTTGGGCAGGGGGCAGCCGGGGAGCTGTTTTTT
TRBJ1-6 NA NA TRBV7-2 CASEPGLNSPLHF TGTGCCAGCGAGCCAGGATTGAATTCACCCCTCCACTTT
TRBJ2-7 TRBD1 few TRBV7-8 CASSQTGQAPYEQYF TGTGCCAGCAGCCAGACCGGACAGGCGCCCTACGAGCAGTACTTC
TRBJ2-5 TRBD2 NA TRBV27 CASSLSQLAGDVQETQYF TGTGCCAGCAGTTTATCGCAGCTAGCGGGGGACGTCCAAGAGACCCAGTACTTC
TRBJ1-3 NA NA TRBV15 CATSRDLAGARNTIYF TGTGCCACCAGCAGAGATCTCGCGGGGGCGAGAAACACCATATATTTT
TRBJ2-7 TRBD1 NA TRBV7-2 CASSFGQGGYEQYF TGTGCCAGCAGCTTCGGACAGGGAGGCTACGAGCAGTACTTC
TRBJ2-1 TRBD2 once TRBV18 CASSPLTSGGNEQFF TGTGCCAGCTCACCGCTTACTAGCGGGGGGAATGAGCAGTTCTTC
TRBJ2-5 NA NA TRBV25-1 CASSDPSAQETQYF TGTGCCAGCAGTGACCCCAGCGCCCAAGAGACCCAGTACTTC
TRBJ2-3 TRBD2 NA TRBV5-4 CASSRRTSPTPDTQYF TGTGCCAGCAGCAGAAGGACTAGCCCTACCCCAGATACGCAGTATTTT
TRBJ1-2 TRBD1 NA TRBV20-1 CSASNMGQAKGYTF TGCAGTGCTAGTAACATGGGACAGGCGAAGGGCTACACCTTC
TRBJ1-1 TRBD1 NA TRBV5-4 CASSPRDRGAAEAFF TGTGCCAGCAGCCCCCGGGACAGGGGAGCGGCTGAAGCTTTCTTT
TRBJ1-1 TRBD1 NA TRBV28 CASSLGIQGRAFF TGTGCCAGCAGTTTGGGGATACAGGGGAGAGCTTTCTTT
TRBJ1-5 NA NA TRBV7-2 CASSLSLQGLSNQPQHF TGTGCCAGCAGCTTATCTTTACAGGGTCTGAGCAATCAGCCCCAGCATTTT
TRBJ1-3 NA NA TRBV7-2 CASSVGLNGNTIYF TGTGCCAGCAGCGTAGGACTCAATGGAAACACCATATATTTT
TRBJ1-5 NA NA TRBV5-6 CASSRGNSNQPQHF TGTGCCAGCAGCCGCGGGAATAGCAATCAGCCCCAGCATTTT
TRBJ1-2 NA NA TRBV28 CASTIVGKGLYGYTF TGTGCCAGCACCATAGTGGGCAAGGGACTCTATGGCTACACCTTC